These 14 T cell receptor beta chains were all obtained from the same sample, sequenced in a study of T cells in Graves' hyperthyroidism and ophthalmopathy (dated by TCRdb to between 2018 and 2021). The protocol used for the library was multiplex PCR. The run used an Illumina HiSeq 2000. Amplification of TCR beta CDR3 regions was carried out from RNA transcripts. For the first round of RT-PCR on the TCR CDR3, the HTBI primer set was used together with the Qiagen OneStep RT-PCR kit. TCRdb's own reprocessing of the public reads used fastp at Q25 and MiXCR and kept productive beta chains. CDR3 protein sequences are deduplicated, and each keeps its most common genes and DNA. The sample table lists about 640,000 distinct CDR3 sequences, around 21% of them with a count of one. The ten largest clonotypes hold under 35% of the sample. The sample was blood. Receptors were obtained from a young man with Graves' ophthalmopathy.

The V and J genes are TRBV2 and TRBJ1-2; D remains ambiguous. V lost 8 bases and J lost 1, with 5 bases in between. This CDR3 has 11 amino acids. The germline V gene has CDR1 SNHLY and CDR2 FYNNEI. The CDR3 spells CASVVNYGYTF. The CDR3 region has the DNA TGTGCCAGCGTCGTTAACTATGGCTACACCTTC.

The gene calls are TRBV20-1 and TRBJ2-5; 10 bases align to TRBD2. Unmatched junction bases numbered 7, after V lost 2 bases and J lost 4 bases. The CDR3 has 15 residues. CDR1 DFQATT and CDR2 SNEGSKA come from the germline V gene (reference sequence). CDR3 sequence: CSARFLAGVSETQYF. In DNA, the CDR3 is TGCAGTGCTAGATTCCTAGCGGGAGTGTCAGAGACCCAGTACTTC.

About this clonotype: A read error may account for a junction end that differs from germline. The chain combines TRBV27 with TRBJ2-1; D is unclear. Germline CDR1 and CDR2: MNHEY and SMNVEV (reference sequence). The CDR3 length is 17 residues. The CDR3 here is CANSLSTGRSSYNEQFF. The CDR3 DNA reads TGTGCCAACAGTTTATCGACCGGACGGAGCTCCTACAATGAGCAGTTCTTC.

This clonotype was counted a few times. The V gene is TRBV30, the J gene TRBJ1-2, with 8 bases aligning to TRBD1. The germline V gene has CDR1 GTSNPN and CDR2 SVGIG (reference sequence). V was clipped by 0 bases and J by 7 bases; unmatched bases: 7. The CDR3 contains 14 residues. CDR3 loop: CAWSVLQGAGGYTF. The CDR3 DNA sequence: TGTGCCTGGAGTGTATTGCAGGGGGCGGGTGGCTACACCTTC.

In this sample, this clonotype turned up a few times. This sequence joins TRBV7-9 and TRBJ1-4; D gene uncertain. Between the trimmed V and J ends, which lost 4 bases and 8 bases, there was a span of 23 bases. The germline V gene has CDR1 SEHNR and CDR2 FQNEAQ (reference sequence). The CDR3 has 17 residues. The CDR3 DNA is TGTGCCAGCAGCTCCCTCGATTCGCGGGGATCCGGGGAAAAACTGTTTTTT. Residues: CASSSLDSRGSGEKLFF.

In this sample, this clonotype turned up many times. The rearrangement links TRBV6-1 to TRBJ1-1; possible D gene TRBD1, 6 bases. Germline V gene lookup returns CDR1 MNHNS and CDR2 SASEGT. V dropped 3 bases and J dropped 4 bases, with 9 bases sitting between them. The CDR3 runs 13 residues. Here the CDR3 DNA reads TGTGCCAGCAGTGAGGCGGGGGCCACTGAAGCTTTCTTT. Translating it yields CASSEAGATEAFF.

This clonotype was counted only a few times. The V and J genes are TRBV9 and TRBJ1-4; D uncertain. The V gene lost 0 bases and the J gene lost 9 bases, with 18 bases spanning the gap. The CDR3 is 16 amino acids. Germline V gene sequence: CDR1 SGDLS, CDR2 YYNGEE. CDR3 sequence: CASSVEPRPGAQKLFF. The DNA for the CDR3 is TGTGCCAGCAGCGTAGAACCGCGGCCGGGAGCCCAAAAACTGTTTTTT.

Ten or more counts support this clonotype. V gene TRBV12-3 or TRBV12-4 combines with J gene TRBJ2-2; 8 positions match TRBD1. J gave up 3 bases and V 4 bases, and 4 bases lay outside the gene matches. CDR3 size: 15 residues. The CDR3 nucleotides read TGTGCCAGCAGTTCGGACAGGGTGTACACCGGGGAGCTGTTTTTT. Translating it yields CASSSDRVYTGELFF.

This clonotype appeared a few times. The chain combines TRBV6-1 with TRBJ2-3; TRBD1 aligns across 7 bases. This CDR3 region has 15 residues. The V gene's germline CDR1 is MNHNS and CDR2 SASEGT. V shed 4 bases and J 2 bases; nucleotides not matched to a gene: 6. The CDR3: CASSAGGSNTDTQYF. The CDR3 nucleotides read TGTGCCAGCAGTGCAGGGGGATCAAACACAGATACGCAGTATTTT.

J is TRBJ1-2 and V is TRBV7-6, with 8 bases identical to TRBD1. CDR3 size: 15 residues. Trimming removed 4 bases from V and 5 bases from J; junction bases left unmatched: 9. Germline CDR1 reads SGHVS; CDR2 reads FNYEAQ. This CDR3 reads CASSSRRDRNYGYTF. The CDR3 DNA follows: TGTGCCAGCAGCTCGAGGAGGGACAGGAATTATGGCTACACCTTC.

The V gene is TRBV4-1, the J gene TRBJ2-7; the match to TRBD2 covers 8 bases. CDR1 and CDR2 from the germline V gene are MGHRA and YSYEKL. The CDR3 totals 14 residues. With V trimmed by 1 base and J by 2 bases, 1 base remained unmatched. The CDR3 DNA is TGCGCCAGCAGCCAAGGCGGGGGGACCTACGAGCAGTACTTC. Translating it yields CASSQGGGTYEQYF.

There are many counts of this clonotype. The chain is built from TRBV5-1 and TRBJ2-1; D perhaps matches TRBD2 (5 bases). Germline-derived CDR1 and CDR2 are SGHRS and YFSETQ. CDR3 size: 12 residues. Between the trimmed V and J ends, which lost 0 bases and 8 bases, there was a span of 6 bases. CDR3 in DNA: TGCGCCAGCAGCTTGGGGGAGTATGAGCAGTTCTTC. Translation: CASSLGEYEQFF.

This clonotype was picked up many times. J is TRBJ1-2 and V is TRBV7-9; 8 nucleotides match TRBD1. The CDR3 totals 13 residues. Germline values: CDR1 SEHNR, CDR2 FQNEAQ (reference sequence). The trim removed 5 bases at V and 8 bases at J, leaving 7 bases unmatched. The DNA for the CDR3 is TGTGCCAGCAGCCCTGAGACAGGGGACGGCTACACCTTC. It codes for CASSPETGDGYTF.

J is TRBJ1-5 and V is TRBV20-1, with 12 bases matching TRBD1. Germline-derived CDR1 and CDR2 are DFQATT and SNEGSKA (reference sequence). Germline trimming cut 3 bases from V and 1 base from J; bases unmatched to any gene: 4. The CDR3 extends over 16 amino acids. In nucleotides, the CDR3 is TGCAGTGCTAGGGGACAGGGGGCGCCGAGCAATCAGCCCCAGCATTTT. This sequence encodes CSARGQGAPSNQPQHF.